This T cell receptor beta chain was retrieved from a study of cytomegalovirus exposure and HLA in healthy donors (dated by TCRdb to about 2017). A note on the overall study: An earlier analysis of several hundred of the donors reported approximately 270 Gb of sequence data and around 110 million unique TCR beta sequences from about 180 million T cells. About 310 gigabases of sequencing data and approximately 93 million unique TCR sequences were included in an early release covering under 650 HLA-typed donors. Of the roughly 400 genotyped donors, 65% to 90% fell in the genetic ancestry cluster associated with self-reported Caucasian donors. The study aimed to test whether cataloging public T cell receptors could reveal signatures of past pathogen exposure. Using immunosequencing, the study profiled T cell repertoires from 640 or so subjects and related those repertoires to cytomegalovirus serostatus. Besides the first cohort of some 670 subjects, a separate validation cohort made up of over a hundred different subjects was used. To predict cytomegalovirus infection status, the study combined high-throughput TCR immunosequencing, statistical association of individual TCRs with disease status, and machine learning. In a later analysis, previously published TCR beta repertoires from 600 to 850 donors were re-analyzed and high-resolution HLA genotyping was added so that TCR occurrence patterns could be studied. In the later analysis, no new phenotypic data were used to find candidate immune exposures; instead, reliance was placed on TCR beta sequences and their occurrence across donors. An earlier analysis of 587 of the donors applied high-throughput TCR beta sequencing to assess whether each TCR beta V gene segment acted as functional or pseudogenic. Donor age, sex, ethnicity and CMV serostatus were compiled together with the repertoire data. A later genetic analysis took genome-wide SNP genotypes for about 65% of the 666 donors and used that subset as a discovery cohort. Every discovery cohort repertoire had been produced on one sequencing platform. HLA typing covered class I and class II loci at four-digit resolution. Typing coverage varied by locus: about 620-640 donors for A, B, C, DRB1 and DQB1; approximately 500 for DQA1; about 570 for DPA1; 400 to 480 for DPB1. About five DR-DQ haplotypes were treated as single units for association and clustering because of strong linkage in the cohort. Among 300 to 450 genotyped donors of the cohort, an average of about 240,000 unique TCR beta nucleotide sequences were sequenced per donor, about a sixth of them non-productive.

The library was generated by the immunoSEQ multiplex PCR assay. The multiplex PCR relied on a mix of 60 forward primers for TCR Vbeta segments and 13 reverse primers for TCR Jbeta segments. The CDR3 region of rearranged TCR beta genes was amplified from genomic DNA by a multiplex PCR assay. The Illumina HiSeq System was used to sequence the amplified TCR beta libraries as 87-base-pair reads. The original methods were these. Across the 670 or so repertoires, a later analysis counted 75 million to 90 million unique TCR beta chains, roughly 11 million of which were shared by at least two donors. Raw reads were error-corrected and collapsed into unique sequences with a nearest-neighbor algorithm that merged closely related sequences to remove PCR and sequencing errors. CDR3 sequences were aligned to IMGT reference sequences to assign V, D and J gene segments. Each retained sequence needed at least a six-nucleotide match to both a V gene segment and a J gene segment. A rearrangement counted as productive if the CDR3 had no stop codons and remained in frame with V and J, and every other rearrangement counted as non-productive. CDR3 was defined by IMGT convention, running from the second conserved V-encoded cysteine to the conserved J-encoded phenylalanine. The earlier analysis of 587 of the donors excluded any sequence lacking an unambiguous match to a single V gene segment. In an earlier analysis of approximately 590 of the donors, V segments were called functional above 56.7% productive rearrangements and were called segregating when the between-donor standard deviation exceeded 5%. To diagnose cytomegalovirus status from the catalog of TCR beta chain sequences, a statistical classification framework was built. In a later analysis, TCR nucleotide sequences were compared against IMGT/GENE-DB human TR gene sequences so that V and J genes could be assigned. The TCRdist pipeline was used in a later analysis to assign CDR3 sequences and most-parsimonious VDJ recombination scenarios. In a later analysis, each TCR beta chain was defined by its CDR3 amino acid sequence together with its V-gene family, and reads without a unique V-gene family were excluded. As a way to deal with suspected cross-contamination and a sequencing artifact, a later analysis dropped 640 or so nucleotide sequences that were highly shared and had low generation probability. A later analysis calculated a clonal expansion index for each public chain from normalized within-repertoire ranks of inferred template counts. Generation probabilities in a later analysis came from a VDJ recombination model fitted to out-of-frame rearrangements, and those results were checked against IGoR. In a later analysis, hypergeometric tests were used to score TCR-TCR, TCR-HLA and TCR-CMV co-occurrence, with a repertoire-size bias correction applied to TCR pairs. A later analysis estimated false discovery rates by permuting HLA or CMV assignments 20 times. In a later analysis, co-occurring TCRs were grouped with DBSCAN, and TCRdist sequence similarity was added when clustering was performed within HLA-allele-positive subsets. Co-occurrence clustering excluded repertoires with fewer than 30,000 or more than 120,000 public chains, plus five with anomalous nucleotide sharing. In its TCRdb copy, this immuneACCESS table keeps in-frame sequences only and misses some clones. Where compared with another copy, unresolved V genes explain less than half of these, and the others have no known cause. That table furnishes V, J and clone size, whereas the DNA furnished D and trimming. In this sample the table shows around 65,000 clones, approximately 77% of which occur a single time. The ten largest clones capture about 7.1% of the sample.

Trimming removed 5 bases from V and 11 bases from J; the gene matches leave 7 bases unexplained. CDR1 and CDR2 (LNHDA, SQIVND) derive from the germline V gene (reference sequence). The CDR3 spans 12 residues, from the cysteine through the phenylalanine. Kept here is only the CDR3 DNA, which spans 36 bases and is read in frame from base 1. This clone was counted a single time. The clone's antigen remains unknown. It has no much larger one-base neighbor in the sample; base qualities were not kept. In total, 666 healthy bone marrow donors made up the cohort. At the time of sampling, every cohort member was nominally healthy, though immune exposures that went unrecorded were likely present. The donor was CMV seropositive and was included in the group of 250 to 300 seropositive cohort members. Each donor provided a peripheral blood sample, and peripheral blood mononuclear cells were used for TCR beta sequencing. The Qiagen DNeasy Blood Extraction Kit was used to extract genomic DNA from the blood cell samples.

Findings and caveats that apply to the study as a whole: According to the authors, the approach could potentially be generalized to other disease states and immunological phenotypes. Across donors, most TCR sequences were observed very rarely, whereas some public TCRs were present in many individuals. According to a later analysis, most CMV-associated TCR beta chains appeared to be HLA-restricted, and the HLA associations seemed to be driven largely by CMV exposure. This cohort had only TCR beta chains sequenced, and the lack of alpha or paired-chain data limited which features could be detected. A later genetic analysis reported fewer N-insertions in productive TCRs among donors in an Asian-associated ancestry cluster than the roughly 620-donor mean. A later analysis associated approximately 17,000 TCR beta sequences with specific HLA alleles at a false discovery rate of 0.05. In a later analysis, several top co-occurrence clusters were reported to appear linked to parvovirus B19, influenza, CMV and Epstein-Barr virus. In vitro tests confirmed that a few of the cytomegalovirus-associated TCR beta chains recognize cytomegalovirus antigens. Strong co-occurrence of HLA alleles, especially DR and DQ, made assigning TCR associations to individual alleles difficult. Roughly uniform sequencing depth across donors was assumed in presence/absence analyses, although this assumption may not hold. Linkage disequilibrium might explain the correlated functional status among segregating V segments, but an unknown experimental factor could not be ruled out. A later analysis found that TCR association rates varied across HLA loci, with DRB1 alleles showing the most associated TCRs and HLA-C alleles the fewest. A later genetic analysis associated a missense DCLRE1C variant with V-gene and J-gene trimming of TCR beta chains, and an independent cohort replicated the association. Because HLA typing was missing for some donors at each locus, association tests included only the typed subset. A cluster of highly shared sequence variants was judged likely to be a technical artifact of the sequencing pipeline. Broadly in line with IMGT annotations, most TCR beta V segments showed up in productive rearrangements about 90% or about 30% of the time in an earlier analysis of around 600 of the donors. Because counts were too low, about 15 rarely observed V segments, including chromosome 9 orphons, were left out of the earlier analysis of several hundred of the donors. A further reported finding was that TCR beta sequences accurately predicted the HLA-A and HLA-B alleles for most subjects in the first cohort. A later analysis found that HLA-associated TCR beta chains were more clonally expanded and had lower generation probabilities than equally common non-associated chains. In both the original and validation cohorts, the classifier was reported to diagnose cytomegalovirus status with high specificity and sensitivity. The study listed 164 TCR beta chains as associated with cytomegalovirus. Because the 87-base-pair reads could not distinguish some IMGT-functional V segments, including TRBV6-2 and TRBV6-3, those segments were excluded. Immune exposure information for the cohort was limited to CMV serostatus.

Sequencing was performed on PBMCs. The TCR sequence derives from a woman aged 25 to 39 in good health and CMV-seropositive. The V and J genes are TRBV19 and TRBJ1-1; 8 nucleotides in the junction match TRBD1. The CDR3 reads CASSDRGLDAFF. The DNA reads as follows: TGTGCCAGTAGTGACAGGGGTCTGGATGCTTTCTTT.